This T cell receptor beta chain stems from a study of human T cells and chemical hapten exposure. Findings of the study overall: Every donor had alopecia, and their immune response may therefore differ from healthy people's. TCRs exceeding 1 in 1000 frequency stayed unchanged with DPC sensitization.

The CDR3 spans 13 residues. J gave up 13 bases and V 3 bases, and 5 bases lay outside the gene matches. Germline CDR1 MDHEN, CDR2 SYDVKM. The time point denotes: patch test 3, about 24 weeks after DPC sensitization. Treatment indicated: therapeutic diphenylcyclopropenone sensitization with weekly scalp DPC. Investigators collected blood before applying each patch test. TCRdb ran MiXCR on the RACE reads and lists one entry per CDR3 protein. The sample records about 120,000 distinct CDR3 sequences, around 11% being singletons. This clonotype has just a few counts. What it recognizes is unknown. This specimen was whole blood, taken in connection with sensitization to the hapten diphenylcyclopropenone (DPC). This receptor was identified in a woman aged 45 to 65 with alopecia areata. Some clones in this sample may be carry-over from other donors' samples. The J gene is TRBJ1-6, the V gene TRBV28, with 8 bases matching TRBD1. The CDR3 reads CASSFGTGVPLHF. DNA of the CDR3: TGTGCCAGCAGTTTTGGGACAGGTGTTCCCCTCCACTTT.